This T cell receptor (beta chain) was sequenced in a study of T cells in Graves' hyperthyroidism and ophthalmopathy. Study-wide results and limits: The model identified upcoming ophthalmopathy a median approximately seven months ahead of onset.

This CDR3 has 15 residues. V was trimmed by 5 bases and J by 2 bases, leaving 13 bases between them. This clonotype was seen a few times. Antigen specificity is unknown. RNA transcripts yielded amplified TCR beta CDR3 regions. TCR CDR3 regions were first amplified by RT-PCR with HTBI primers. TCRdb recomputed calls from the multiplex PCR reads with MiXCR, one row per CDR3 protein. The sample lists about 560,000 distinct CDR3 sequences, over 15% occurring once. The V and J genes are TRBV12-3 or TRBV12-4 and TRBJ2-1; D uncertain. Sequenced: blood. The TCR was taken from a young woman with Graves' hyperthyroidism. DNA of the CDR3: TGTGCCAGCAGTATATCGATTGGGCCCTACAATGAGCAGTTCTTC. Amino acids: CASSISIGPYNEQFF.